These 25 T cell receptor beta chains came from one sample sequenced in a study of OX40 agonist ivuxolimab in advanced cancers. The method was the immunoSEQ multiplex PCR assay. The clones in this table, taken by TCRdb from immuneACCESS, are in-frame only. Not every clone is retained; where verified, under half of the shortfall comes from an unresolved V gene, and the cause of the rest is unknown. In this sample the table shows 80,000 to 100,000 clones, 85% to 95% of which occur a single time. The ten largest make up around 0.28% of the sample. The sequencing used CD4+ or CD8+ T cells sorted from blood, collected in a trial of the OX40 agonist ivuxolimab. These receptors were collected from an adult with an advanced solid tumor such as melanoma, head and neck, liver or kidney cancer.

The J gene is TRBJ1-1, the V gene TRBV29-1; TRBD1 might be the D (5 bases). Germline V gene sequence: CDR1 SQVTM, CDR2 ANQGSEA. Trimming removed 3 bases from V and 9 bases from J, with 20 bases in between. This CDR3 has 14 amino acids. This CDR3 is CSVEPSLQDGKAFF. In DNA, the CDR3 is TGCAGCGTTGAGCCTTCTTTACAGGACGGGAAAGCTTTCTTT.

The J gene is TRBJ2-3, the V gene TRBV18, with D perhaps matching TRBD1 or TRBD2 (6 bases each). The CDR3 consists of 16 residues. V lost 3 bases and J 0 bases, leaving 13 bases between the germline ends. Germline-derived CDR1 and CDR2 are KGHSH and LQKENI. In DNA form, the CDR3 reads TGTGCCAGCTCACCTTACAGGGCGGGAAGCACAGATACGCAGTATTTT. This gives the protein CASSPYRAGSTDTQYF.

The chain has TRBV7-2 and TRBJ2-3; D gene unclear. The CDR3 is 10 residues long. Germline CDR1 reads SGHTA; CDR2 reads FQGNSA. V was clipped by 1 base and J by 7 bases, with 0 bases between them. The CDR3 DNA is TGTGCCAGCAGCTTAGATACGCAGTATTTT. Translated, it gives CASSLDTQYF.

V and J are TRBV27 and TRBJ1-5; D remains unclear. Trimming pared 5 bases from V and 4 bases from J, leaving 6 bases between. Germline V lookup: CDR1 MNHEY, CDR2 SMNVEV (reference sequence). The CDR3 is made up of 12 amino acids. CDR3: CASSPTNQPQHF. CDR3 DNA: TGTGCCAGCAGTCCGACGAATCAGCCCCAGCATTTT.

The CDR3 coding sequence is TGCGCCAGCAGCTTATATGGGCATGGCTACACCTTC. Protein sequence: CASSLYGHGYTF. The rearrangement uses TRBV5-1 and TRBJ1-2; no definite D call. From germline, CDR1 is SGHRS and CDR2 YFSETQ. The V end lost 2 bases, the J end lost 6 bases, and 8 bases lay between the germline ends. The CDR3 is 12 residues long.

The V call is TRBV18, the J call TRBJ2-7; possible D gene TRBD2, 5 bases. V lost 2 bases and J 8 bases, leaving 10 bases between the germline ends. The CDR3 spans 12 residues. Germline V gene data show CDR1 as KGHSH and CDR2 as LQKENI. CDR3 sequence reads: CASSPWGAKQYV. The CDR3 nucleotides are TGTGCCAGCTCACCATGGGGAGCAAAGCAGTACGTC.

The V call is TRBV6-6, the J call TRBJ2-3; D remains ambiguous. V lost 0 bases and J lost 5, with 15 bases in between. Germline CDR1 and CDR2: MNHNY and SVGAGI (reference sequence). There are 16 residues in the CDR3. CDR3 DNA sequence: TGTGCCAGCAGTTACTCTCGTCCGGACCTTGGAGATACGCAGTATTTT. Translated: CASSYSRPDLGDTQYF.

This chain joins TRBV4-2 and TRBJ1-5; TRBD1 matches 12 bases. V trimming: 0 bases; J trimming: 0 bases; junction bases outside the gene matches: 3. Per the germline V gene, CDR1 is LGHNA and CDR2 is YNFKEQ. The CDR3 runs to 18 residues. In nucleotides, the CDR3 is TGTGCCAGCAGCCAAGATGGGACAGGGGGCCTTAGCAATCAGCCCCAGCATTTT. This encodes CASSQDGTGGLSNQPQHF.

The chain links TRBV28 to TRBJ1-5, with D maybe TRBD1 (6 bases). Germline assignment: CDR1 MDHEN and CDR2 SYDVKM. This CDR3 contains 14 residues. The V and J ends lost 6 bases and 6 bases respectively, with 15 bases between them. The CDR3 region has the DNA TGTGCCAGCAGACCCAGGGGAGGTGGTCAGCCCCAGCATTTT. This sequence encodes CASRPRGGGQPQHF. Full variable domain (missing parts from reference TRBV28 and TRBJ1-5): DVKVTQSSRYLVKRTGEKVFLECVQDMDHENMFWYRQDPGLGLRLIYFSYDVKMKEKGDIPEGYSVSREKKERFSLILESASTNQTSMYLCASRPRGGGQPQHFGDGTRLSIL.

CDR3 in amino acids: CASSSMPMETQYF. CDR3 nucleotide sequence: TGTGCCAGCAGTTCGATGCCTATGGAGACCCAGTACTTC. The rearrangement uses TRBV7-9 and TRBJ2-5; D unclear. Trimming took 6 bases from V and 5 from J, leaving 13 bases between them. Germline CDR1 reads SEHNR; CDR2 reads FQNEAQ (reference sequence). This CDR3 is 13 amino acids long.

The J gene is TRBJ1-4, the V gene TRBV10-3; D is unclear. The CDR3 totals 16 residues. V was pared by 0 bases and J by 5 bases, with 13 bases between. Germline CDR1 and CDR2: ENHRY and SYGVKD. For the CDR3, the DNA is TGTGCCATCAGTGAGTCTAGGGAGGAGGGCAATGAAAAACTGTTTTTT. It translates to CAISESREEGNEKLFF.

The chain has TRBV7-3 and TRBJ1-1; 9 bases fit TRBD1. The length of the CDR3 is 13 residues. V shed 3 bases, J shed 10 bases, and the junction held 6 bases outside the gene matches. Per the germline V gene, CDR1 is SGHTA and CDR2 is FQGTGA. As DNA, the CDR3 is TGTGCCAGCAGCTTGCGACAGGGGGTGGGAGCTTTCTTT. Translation gives CASSLRQGVGAFF.

The genes are TRBV6-5 and TRBJ1-2; 8 bases align to TRBD1. The CDR3 contains 13 residues. The germline V gene encodes CDR1 MNHEY and CDR2 SVGAGI. The V and J ends lost 3 bases and 8 bases, in that order; junction bases with no gene match: 5. In nucleotides, the CDR3 is TGTGCCAGCAGTTATACAGGGGGAGGAGGCTACACCTTC. Its translation: CASSYTGGGGYTF.

In this sample, this clone turned up a few times. The rearrangement uses TRBV30 and TRBJ1-1; no clear D. Trimming left V 0 bases short and J 7 bases short, with 12 bases between. CDR3 length: 13 amino acids. The germline V gene encodes CDR1 GTSNPN and CDR2 SVGIG (reference sequence). The CDR3 DNA follows: TGTGCCTGGAGTGTACGCGTTGACGGTGAAGCTTTCTTT. Its protein is CAWSVRVDGEAFF.

The V call is TRBV6-5, the J call TRBJ1-2; D is ambiguous. Germline V gives CDR1 MNHEY, CDR2 SVGAGI. The CDR3 totals 14 residues. The germline V and J ends were trimmed by 2 bases and 4 bases, with 11 bases remaining between them. CDR3 residues: CASSYLGGSYGYTF. CDR3 in DNA: TGTGCCAGCAGTTACCTTGGAGGATCCTATGGCTACACCTTC.

The rearrangement joins TRBV19 to TRBJ1-5, with a weak D call TRBD1 (5 bases). The CDR3 length is 14 residues. The germline V and J ends were trimmed by 0 bases and 11 bases, with 14 bases remaining between them. Looked up from germline, CDR1 is LNHDA and CDR2 is SQIVND (reference sequence). The CDR3, as DNA: TGTGCCAGTAGTATAGATAGTGGGGGTTTAGCCCAGCATTTT. Its translation is CASSIDSGGLAQHF.

The chain carries TRBV4-1 and TRBJ2-4; no clear D gene. In germline, CDR1 is MGHRA, CDR2 YSYEKL. This CDR3 is built from 15 residues. Trimming left V 4 bases short and J 4 bases short, with 14 bases between. Here the CDR3 DNA reads TGCGCCAGCAGCCCCGGTATCGACCCTAAAAACATTCAGTACTTC. Protein product: CASSPGIDPKNIQYF.

The chain uses TRBV4-3 and TRBJ2-5; perhaps TRBD2 as D (5 bases). V lost 1 base and J lost 4, with 19 bases in between. The CDR3 extends over 17 amino acids. The germline V gene encodes CDR1 LGHNA and CDR2 YSLEER. Here the CDR3 DNA reads TGCGCCAGCAGCCAAGGGCCCGGATTTACGGGAAGAGAGACCCAGTACTTC. Translating gives CASSQGPGFTGRETQYF.

V is TRBV19 and J is TRBJ1-5; TRBD1 agrees at 7 bases. The length of the CDR3 is 14 residues. J was trimmed by 7 bases and V by 1 base; bases with no gene match: 4. Germline lookup yields CDR1 LNHDA and CDR2 SQIVND (reference sequence). DNA of the CDR3: TGTGCCAGTAGTATAGGACAGGGAGTCCAGCCCCAGCATTTT. This translates into CASSIGQGVQPQHF.

The CDR3, as DNA: TGTGCCAGCAGTACCAGGGGGCCCTACCTTGAAGCTTTCTTT. It translates to CASSTRGPYLEAFF. The V gene is TRBV6-5, the J gene TRBJ1-1, with 8 bases lining up with TRBD1. Germline trimming cut 5 bases from V and 7 bases from J; bases unmatched to any gene: 9. The CDR3 covers 14 residues. The V gene's germline CDR1 is MNHEY and CDR2 SVGAGI.

The rearrangement uses TRBV5-4 and TRBJ1-1, with 8 nucleotides matching TRBD1. The CDR3 sequence is 15 residues long. The germline V gene encodes CDR1 SGHNT and CDR2 YYREEE (reference sequence). V was pared by 5 bases and J by 1 base, with 7 bases of the junction left unmatched. CDR3 loop: CASRAGGAGNTEAFF. For the CDR3, the DNA is TGTGCCAGCAGGGCAGGGGGCGCGGGGAACACTGAAGCTTTCTTT.

The chain links TRBV7-9 to TRBJ2-3; D not resolved. The CDR3 loop spans 13 amino acids. Germline assignment: CDR1 SEHNR and CDR2 FQNEAQ (reference sequence). The V end was cut by 4 bases, the J end by 6 bases, with 11 bases between. CDR3 protein: CASSSAWGDTQYF. The CDR3 coding sequence is TGTGCCAGCAGCTCCGCCTGGGGTGATACGCAGTATTTT. Complete variable domain (other parts from reference TRBV7-9 and TRBJ2-3): DTGVSQNPRHKITKRGQNVTFRCDPISEHNRLYWYRQTLGQGPEFLTYFQNEAQLEKSRLLSDRFSAERPKGSFSTLEIQRTEQGDSAMYLCASSSAWGDTQYFGPGTRLTVL.

This clone came up a few times. The chain carries TRBV10-3 and TRBJ1-5; D gene unclear. The germline V gene has CDR1 ENHRY and CDR2 SYGVKD. The V gene lost 0 bases and the J gene lost 5 bases, with 8 bases spanning the gap. This CDR3 is built from 14 residues. The CDR3 nucleotides are TGTGCCATCAGTGAGTCGAACGCAGATCAGCCCCAGCATTTT. Its translation: CAISESNADQPQHF.

This chain links TRBV7-2 with TRBJ1-1, with D possibly TRBD1 on 6 matching bases. This CDR3 spans 17 amino acids. Trimming took 5 bases from V and 2 from J, leaving 21 bases between them. Germline loops: CDR1 SGHTA, CDR2 FQGNSA. The CDR3 DNA follows: TGTGCCAGCAGCCGTACTAGGAAAGGACAGAGAAACACTGAAGCTTTCTTT. Encoded protein: CASSRTRKGQRNTEAFF.

This CDR3 reads CASSLASDRTNYGYTF. DNA for the CDR3: TGTGCCAGCAGCTTAGCCTCGGACAGGACAAACTATGGCTACACCTTC. This chain uses TRBV7-9 with TRBJ1-2; 7 bases align to TRBD1. CDR1 is SEHNR, CDR2 FQNEAQ, per germline (reference sequence). Losses at the gene ends were 0 bases for V and 2 bases for J; bases not matched to a gene: 6. The CDR3 covers 16 residues.